The entry below describes one TCR beta chain. The specificity of this receptor is unknown. Per-base quality was not reported, and no clone a single base away is much larger than it. The record originates from a study of blood T cell repertoires in COVID-19 (dated by TCRdb to the early 2020s). Looking at the study overall: The collaborator samples originated in the United States, Italy and Spain and spanned the acute and convalescent phases of COVID-19. The prospective study material was composed of cDNA or gDNA derived from T cells, B-cell-depleted T cells, or PBMCs. The repertoires were released in a freely available public database intended as a resource for research on the immune response to SARS-CoV-2. Subjects who had been exposed to COVID-19, were actively infected with it, or had recovered from it provided the deeply sampled blood TCRbeta repertoires that made up the dataset. The sample metadata nearly always contained a de-identified subject ID, COVID-19 status, age in years and sex. Where available, HLA class I and class II types were taken from metadata supplied by the sample provider and were not determined by assay-based typing. Samples were obtained from the ongoing ImmuneRACE study (first 160 participants) and from about 1,300 subjects provided by 6 global collaborators. What the work shows at the level of the full study, not this receptor alone: Clinical and demographic metadata were provided uncurated, with the amount varying by source and participant.

Each collaborating institution followed its own protocols to collect whole blood in K2EDTA tubes. For TCRbeta analysis, collaborators shipped samples in one of three forms: frozen whole blood, isolated PBMCs, or DNA extracted from either of those sample types. TCRbeta CDR3 regions were amplified from genomic DNA using the immunoSEQ Assay, a bias-controlled multiplex PCR. The authors' pipeline ran thus. Nucleated cell counts per sample were estimated from amplification of reference gene primers within the assay. Sequence reads were collapsed and filtered to measure the absolute abundance of every unique TCRbeta CDR3 rearrangement. For each sample, productive Simpson clonality was calculated as the square root of Simpson's diversity index across productive rearrangements. The clones in this table, taken by TCRdb from immuneACCESS, are in-frame only. Not every clone is retained; where verified, under half of the shortfall comes from an unresolved V gene, and the cause of the rest is unknown. The DNA was the basis for D and trimming; V, J and clone size are from that table. The sample yields about 140,000 clones; about four fifths were counted once. The top ten clonotypes cover more than 1.5% of the sample.

The clonotype originates from a human donor in a cohort sampled during active COVID-19. The sequencing input was peripheral blood.

The CDR3 is CASSLGRVEGNEQFF. The nucleotides read TGTGCCAGCAGCTTAGGGCGGGTAGAGGGAAATGAGCAGTTCTTC. The chain uses TRBV7-2 and TRBJ2-1; perhaps TRBD2 is the D gene, with 5 bases matching. V is clipped by 1 base and J by 7 bases, and the sequence between their germline boundaries is 14 bases long. CDR1 and CDR2 (SGHTA, FQGNSA) derive from the germline V gene. There are 15 amino acids in the CDR3, from cysteine to phenylalanine inclusive. Only the CDR3 part of the read is kept: 45 bases, read in frame from the first base.